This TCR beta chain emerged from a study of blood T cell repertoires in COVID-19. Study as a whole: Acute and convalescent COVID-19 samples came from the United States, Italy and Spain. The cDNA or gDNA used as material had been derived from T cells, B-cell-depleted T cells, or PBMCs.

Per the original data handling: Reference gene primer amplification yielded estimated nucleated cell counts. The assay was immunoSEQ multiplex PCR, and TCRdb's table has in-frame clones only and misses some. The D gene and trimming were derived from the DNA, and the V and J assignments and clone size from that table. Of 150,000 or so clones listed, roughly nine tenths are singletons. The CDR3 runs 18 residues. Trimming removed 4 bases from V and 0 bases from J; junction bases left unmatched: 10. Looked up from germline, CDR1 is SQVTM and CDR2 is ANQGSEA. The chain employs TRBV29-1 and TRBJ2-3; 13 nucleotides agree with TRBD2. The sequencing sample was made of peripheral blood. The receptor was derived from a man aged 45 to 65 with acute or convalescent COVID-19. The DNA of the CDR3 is TGCAGCGTTGTGGTGGTGACTAGCGGGAGGATTAGCACAGATACGCAGTATTTT. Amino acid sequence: CSVVVVTSGRISTDTQYF.